The T cell receptor beta chain described here comes from a study of CD8+ T cells in alopecia areata. Whole-study results and caveats: Expanded CD8+ clones among the top 100, as well as scalp clonality, were significantly decreased by tofacitinib.

The authors extracted RNA and reverse transcribed it into cDNA as the sequencing template. Clones were read by immunoSEQ multiplex PCR, and TCRdb kept only the in-frame ones, dropping some. This table has a few hundred thousand clones, around two fifths appearing once. Comment on this clone: Its antigen is not known.

The treatment is: oral pan-JAK inhibitor, 5-10 mg twice daily. V lost 6 bases, J lost 4 bases, and 5 bases stayed unmatched. This CDR3 spans 15 amino acids. Germline V gene lookup returns CDR1 SNHLY and CDR2 FYNNEI. The TCR was taken from a human donor with alopecia areata. The sample was CD4+ T cells sorted from blood, taken between weeks 30 and 35, from a patient treated with tofacitinib. J is TRBJ1-5 and V is TRBV2; 11 nucleotides line up with TRBD1. For the CDR3, the DNA is TGTGCCAGCAGGCGGACAGGGGGCGGTAATCAGCCCCAGCATTTT. Its translation: CASRRTGGGNQPQHF.